This T cell receptor (beta chain) was captured in a study of OX40 agonist ivuxolimab in advanced cancers. Study observations and caveats: Dosing at 0.1 to 3.0 mg/kg was accompanied by clonal expansion of CD4+ and CD8+ blood T cells by week 6.

Concerning this clone: Antigen: not known.

TCRdb's table, derived via immunoSEQ multiplex PCR, lists solely in-frame clones and lacks some. The repertoire has 80,000 or so clones, 89% of them found once; the top ten carry approximately 0.19%. The germline CDR1 and CDR2 sequences are MDHEN and SYDVKM. V shed 3 bases and J 6 bases; nucleotides not matched to a gene: 19. The CDR3 extends over 21 amino acids. Sample: CD4+ or CD8+ T cells sorted from blood, taken in a trial of the OX40 agonist ivuxolimab. The clonotype was recovered from an adult with an advanced solid tumor such as melanoma, head and neck, liver or kidney cancer. The chain employs TRBV28 and TRBJ2-2; 13 bases are shared with TRBD2. CDR3 region: CASSFHIPGTSGIPKPGELFF. CDR3 coding DNA: TGTGCCAGCAGTTTCCACATCCCAGGGACTAGCGGGATACCGAAACCCGGGGAGCTGTTTTTT. The full variable domain, in which reference TRBV28 and TRBJ2-2 provide the parts outside the CDR3, is DVKVTQSSRYLVKRTGEKVFLECVQDMDHENMFWYRQDPGLGLRLIYFSYDVKMKEKGDIPEGYSVSREKKERFSLILESASTNQTSMYLCASSFHIPGTSGIPKPGELFFGEGSRLTVL.